In its sample, the clone carrying this T cell receptor (beta chain) was seen many times. The source of the sample is a study of early T cells in non-severe SARS-CoV-2 infection. One entry per CDR3 protein results from TCRdb running MiXCR on the 5' RACE reads. The sample includes about 80,000 distinct CDR3 sequences, approximately 5% of them seen just once. The material sequenced was whole blood, taken at baseline. This receptor was taken from an adult who was a healthcare worker with PCR-confirmed SARS-CoV-2 infection or an uninfected control (not recorded which).

The CDR3 coding sequence is TGTGCCACCCAACCTCGGGGAGTCACAGATACGCAGTATTTT. Translated, it gives CATQPRGVTDTQYF. This chain joins TRBV12-3 or TRBV12-4 and TRBJ2-3; perhaps TRBD2 as D (5 bases). The CDR3 covers 14 residues. V was pared by 10 bases and J by 2 bases, with 16 bases between.